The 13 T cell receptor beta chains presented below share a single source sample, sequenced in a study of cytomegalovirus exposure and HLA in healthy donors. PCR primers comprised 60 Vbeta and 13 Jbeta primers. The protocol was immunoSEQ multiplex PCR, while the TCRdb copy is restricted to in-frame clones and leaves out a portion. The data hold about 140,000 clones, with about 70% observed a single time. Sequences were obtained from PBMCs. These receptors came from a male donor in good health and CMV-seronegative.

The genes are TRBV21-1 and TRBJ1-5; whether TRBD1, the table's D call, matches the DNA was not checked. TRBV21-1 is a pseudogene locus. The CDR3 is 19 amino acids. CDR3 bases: TGTGCCAGCAGCAAAGGGGGACAGGGCCTGACCGATAGCAATCAGCCCCAGCATTTT. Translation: CASSKGGQGLTDSNQPQHF.

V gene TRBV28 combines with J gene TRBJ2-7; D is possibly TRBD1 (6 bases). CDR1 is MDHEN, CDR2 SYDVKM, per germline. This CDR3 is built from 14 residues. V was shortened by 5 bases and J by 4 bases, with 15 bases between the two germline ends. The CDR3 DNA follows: TGTGCCAGCAGTATCGCGGACAGCACATACGAGCAGTACTTC. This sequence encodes CASSIADSTYEQYF.

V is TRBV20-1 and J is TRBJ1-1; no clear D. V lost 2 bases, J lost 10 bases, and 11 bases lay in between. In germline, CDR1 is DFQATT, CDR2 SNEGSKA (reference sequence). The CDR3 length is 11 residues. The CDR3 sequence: CSARSRAGAFF. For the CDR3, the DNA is TGCAGTGCTAGATCCCGGGCGGGAGCTTTCTTT.

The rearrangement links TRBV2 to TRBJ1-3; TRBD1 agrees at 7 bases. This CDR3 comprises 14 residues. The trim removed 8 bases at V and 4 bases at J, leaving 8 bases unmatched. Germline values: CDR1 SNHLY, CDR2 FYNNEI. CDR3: CASRMGQSGNTIYF. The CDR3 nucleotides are TGTGCCAGCCGAATGGGACAGTCAGGAAACACCATATATTTT.

CDR3 protein: CASMRSGGHTDTQYF. In DNA form, the CDR3 reads TGTGCCAGCATGCGAAGCGGGGGCCACACAGATACGCAGTATTTT. J is TRBJ2-3 and V is TRBV2, with 8 bases matching TRBD2. CDR1 is SNHLY, CDR2 FYNNEI, per germline. The ends lost 7 bases at V and 2 bases at J; junction bases unmatched: 8. The CDR3 loop spans 15 amino acids.

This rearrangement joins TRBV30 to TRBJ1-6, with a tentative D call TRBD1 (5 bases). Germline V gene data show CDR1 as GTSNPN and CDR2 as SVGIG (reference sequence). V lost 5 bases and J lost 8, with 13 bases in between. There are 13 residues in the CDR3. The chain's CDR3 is CAWSSRVDSPLHF. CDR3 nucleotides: TGTGCCTGGTCGAGCAGGGTGGATTCACCCCTCCACTTT.

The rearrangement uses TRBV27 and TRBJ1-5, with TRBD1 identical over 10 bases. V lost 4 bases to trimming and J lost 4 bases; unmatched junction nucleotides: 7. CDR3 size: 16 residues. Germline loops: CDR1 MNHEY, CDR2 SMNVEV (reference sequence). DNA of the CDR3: TGTGCCAGCAGTTCTCACTGGACAGGGGGGAATCAGCCCCAGCATTTT. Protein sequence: CASSSHWTGGNQPQHF.

CDR3 DNA sequence: TGTGCCAGCAGTCGGAAGGGGGTCGGCACTGAAGCTTTCTTT. Its protein is CASSRKGVGTEAFF. The V call is TRBV28, the J call TRBJ1-1; TRBD1 is a possible D gene (6 bases). From germline, CDR1 is MDHEN and CDR2 SYDVKM. The CDR3 loop spans 14 amino acids. V lost 5 bases to trimming and J lost 4 bases, with 14 bases between them.

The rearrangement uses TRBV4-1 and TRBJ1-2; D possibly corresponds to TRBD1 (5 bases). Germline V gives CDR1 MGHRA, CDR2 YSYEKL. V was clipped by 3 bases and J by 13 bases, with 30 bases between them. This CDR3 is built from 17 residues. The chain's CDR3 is CASSQIGGRQPADGCTF. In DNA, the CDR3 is TGCGCCAGCAGCCAGATCGGGGGGAGACAGCCTGCGGATGGTTGCACCTTC.

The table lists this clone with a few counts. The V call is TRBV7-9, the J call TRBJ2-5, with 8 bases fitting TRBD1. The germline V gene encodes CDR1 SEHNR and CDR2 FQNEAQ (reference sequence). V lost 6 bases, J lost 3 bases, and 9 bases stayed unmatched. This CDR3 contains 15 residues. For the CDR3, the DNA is TGTGCCAGCAGTCTACGCGGACAGGGAAAAGAGACCCAGTACTTC. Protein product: CASSLRGQGKETQYF. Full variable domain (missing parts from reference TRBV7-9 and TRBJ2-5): DTGVSQNPRHKITKRGQNVTFRCDPISEHNRLYWYRQTLGQGPEFLTYFQNEAQLEKSRLLSDRFSAERPKGSFSTLEIQRTEQGDSAMYLCASSLRGQGKETQYFGPGTRLLVL.

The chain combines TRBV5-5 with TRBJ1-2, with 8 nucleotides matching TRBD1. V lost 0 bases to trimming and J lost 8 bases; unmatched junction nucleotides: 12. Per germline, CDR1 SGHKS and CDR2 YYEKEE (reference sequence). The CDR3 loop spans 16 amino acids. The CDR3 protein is CASSLAAGGVGGGYTF. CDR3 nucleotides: TGTGCCAGCAGCTTGGCTGCAGGGGGCGTGGGGGGAGGCTACACCTTC.

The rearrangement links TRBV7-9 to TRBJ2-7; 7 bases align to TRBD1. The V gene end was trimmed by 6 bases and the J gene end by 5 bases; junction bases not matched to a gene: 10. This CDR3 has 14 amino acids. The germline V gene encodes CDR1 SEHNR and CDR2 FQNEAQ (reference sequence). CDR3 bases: TGTGCCAGCAGTTTACTCCCGGGACAGAACGAGCAGTACTTC. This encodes CASSLLPGQNEQYF. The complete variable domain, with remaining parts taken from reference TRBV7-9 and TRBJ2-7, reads DTGVSQNPRHKITKRGQNVTFRCDPISEHNRLYWYRQTLGQGPEFLTYFQNEAQLEKSRLLSDRFSAERPKGSFSTLEIQRTEQGDSAMYLCASSLLPGQNEQYFGPGTRLTVT.

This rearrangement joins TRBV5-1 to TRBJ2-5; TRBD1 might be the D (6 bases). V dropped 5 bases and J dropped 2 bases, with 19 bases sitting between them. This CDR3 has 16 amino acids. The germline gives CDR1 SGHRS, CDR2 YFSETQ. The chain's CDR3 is CASSPGVSWWQETQYF. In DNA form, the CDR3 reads TGCGCCAGCAGTCCAGGGGTCTCCTGGTGGCAAGAGACCCAGTACTTC.